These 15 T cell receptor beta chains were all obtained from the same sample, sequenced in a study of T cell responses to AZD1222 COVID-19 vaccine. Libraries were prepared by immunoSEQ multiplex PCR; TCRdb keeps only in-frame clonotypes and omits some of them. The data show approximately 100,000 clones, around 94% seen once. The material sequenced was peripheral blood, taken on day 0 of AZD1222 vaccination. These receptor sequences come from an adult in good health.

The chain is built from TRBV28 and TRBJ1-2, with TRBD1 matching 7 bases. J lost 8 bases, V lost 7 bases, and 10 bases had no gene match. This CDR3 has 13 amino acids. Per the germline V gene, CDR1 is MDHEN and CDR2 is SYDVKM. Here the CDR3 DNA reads TGTGCCAGCATCGCCGGGACAGAGGGAGGCTACACCTTC. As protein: CASIAGTEGGYTF.

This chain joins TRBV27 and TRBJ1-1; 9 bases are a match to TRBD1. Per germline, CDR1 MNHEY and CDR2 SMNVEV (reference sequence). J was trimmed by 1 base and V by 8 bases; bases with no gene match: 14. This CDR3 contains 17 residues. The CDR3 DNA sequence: TGTGCCAGCCGCCCCGGGACAGGGATTTACGAGAACACTGAAGCTTTCTTT. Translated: CASRPGTGIYENTEAFF.

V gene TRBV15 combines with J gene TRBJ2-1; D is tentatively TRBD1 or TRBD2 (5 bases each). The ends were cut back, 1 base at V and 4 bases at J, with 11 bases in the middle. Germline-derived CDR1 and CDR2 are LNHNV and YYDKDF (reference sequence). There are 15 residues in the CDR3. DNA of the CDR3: TGTGCCACCAGCAGAGGGGGGAAAGGGTACAATGAGCAGTTCTTC. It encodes CATSRGGKGYNEQFF.

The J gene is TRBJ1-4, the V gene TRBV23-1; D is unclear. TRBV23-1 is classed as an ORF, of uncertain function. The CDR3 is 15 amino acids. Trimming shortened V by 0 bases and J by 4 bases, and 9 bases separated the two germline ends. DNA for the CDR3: TGCGCCAGCAGTCAATCCAACAGCTTTAATGAAAAACTGTTTTTT. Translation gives CASSQSNSFNEKLFF.

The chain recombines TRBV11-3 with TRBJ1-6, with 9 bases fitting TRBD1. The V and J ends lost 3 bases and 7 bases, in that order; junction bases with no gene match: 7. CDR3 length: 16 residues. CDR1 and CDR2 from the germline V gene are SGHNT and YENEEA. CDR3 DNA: TGTGCCAGCAGCTTTCGCCCAGGGACAGGGAATTCACCCCTCCACTTT. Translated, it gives CASSFRPGTGNSPLHF.

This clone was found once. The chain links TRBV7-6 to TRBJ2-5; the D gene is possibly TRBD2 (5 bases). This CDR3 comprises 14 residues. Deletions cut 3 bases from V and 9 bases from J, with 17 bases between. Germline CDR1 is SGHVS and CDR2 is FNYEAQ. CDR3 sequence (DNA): TGTGCCAGCAGCTTCGGCCGGACTTTGAAGGCCCAGTACTTC. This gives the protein CASSFGRTLKAQYF.

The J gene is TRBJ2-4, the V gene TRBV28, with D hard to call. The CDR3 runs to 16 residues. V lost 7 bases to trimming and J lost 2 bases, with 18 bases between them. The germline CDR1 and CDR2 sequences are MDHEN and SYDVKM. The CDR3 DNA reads TGTGCCAGCACCATCCATCCCTCGGTATCCAAAAACATTCAGTACTTC. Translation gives CASTIHPSVSKNIQYF.

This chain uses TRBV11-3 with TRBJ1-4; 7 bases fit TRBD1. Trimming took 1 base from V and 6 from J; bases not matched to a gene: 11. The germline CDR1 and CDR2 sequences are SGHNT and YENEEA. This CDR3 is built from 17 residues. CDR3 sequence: CASSLGEDRTNYEKLFF. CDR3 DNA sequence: TGTGCCAGCAGCTTAGGGGAGGACAGGACGAACTATGAAAAACTGTTTTTT. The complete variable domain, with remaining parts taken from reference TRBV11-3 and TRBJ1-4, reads EAGVVQSPRYKIIEKKQPVAFWCNPISGHNTLYWYLQNLGQGPELLIRYENEEAVDDSQLPKDRFSAERLKGVDSTLKIQPAELGDSAVYLCASSLGEDRTNYEKLFFGSGTQLSVL.

CDR3 DNA: TGTGCCACCAGTGAGGGCGCCCGGAAGTATGGCTACACCTTC. This codes for CATSEGARKYGYTF. The gene calls are TRBV24-1 and TRBJ1-2; D not certain. From germline, CDR1 is KGHDR and CDR2 SFDVKD. Between the trimmed V and J ends, which lost 4 bases and 5 bases, there was a span of 13 bases. The CDR3 covers 14 residues.

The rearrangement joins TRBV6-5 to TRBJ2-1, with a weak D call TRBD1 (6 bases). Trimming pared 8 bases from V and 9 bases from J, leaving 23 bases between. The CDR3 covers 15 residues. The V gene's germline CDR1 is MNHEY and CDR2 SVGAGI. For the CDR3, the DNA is TGTGCCAGCGGAGGCATGGGACAATCGTTCGGTGAGCAGTTCTTC. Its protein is CASGGMGQSFGEQFF.

CDR3 DNA sequence: TGTGCCAGTAGTAGCCTAGCCGCTACCACAGATACGCAGTATTTT. It is translated as CASSSLAATTDTQYF. The V gene is TRBV19, the J gene TRBJ2-3; D is possibly TRBD2 (5 bases). The CDR3 runs to 15 residues. Germline V gives CDR1 LNHDA, CDR2 SQIVND (reference sequence). Trimming cost V 4 bases and J 2 bases, with 13 bases left between them.

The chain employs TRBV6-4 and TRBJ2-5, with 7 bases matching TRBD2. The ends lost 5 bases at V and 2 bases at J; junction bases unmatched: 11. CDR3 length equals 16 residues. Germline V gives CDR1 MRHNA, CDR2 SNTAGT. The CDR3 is CASSRLAADAQETQYF. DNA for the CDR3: TGTGCCAGCAGTCGCCTAGCGGCAGACGCACAAGAGACCCAGTACTTC.

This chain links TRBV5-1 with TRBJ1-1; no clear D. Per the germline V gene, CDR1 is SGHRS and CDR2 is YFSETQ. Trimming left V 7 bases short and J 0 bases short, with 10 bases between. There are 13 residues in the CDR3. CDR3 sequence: CASASGMNTEAFF. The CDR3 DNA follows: TGCGCCAGCGCTTCGGGGATGAACACTGAAGCTTTCTTT.

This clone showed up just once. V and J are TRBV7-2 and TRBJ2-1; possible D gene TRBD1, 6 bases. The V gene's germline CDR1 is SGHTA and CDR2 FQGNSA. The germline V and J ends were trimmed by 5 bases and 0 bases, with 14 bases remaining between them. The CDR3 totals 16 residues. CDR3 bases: TGTGCCAGCAGCCCCCAGGGGCTCAGCTCCTACAATGAGCAGTTCTTC. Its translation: CASSPQGLSSYNEQFF.

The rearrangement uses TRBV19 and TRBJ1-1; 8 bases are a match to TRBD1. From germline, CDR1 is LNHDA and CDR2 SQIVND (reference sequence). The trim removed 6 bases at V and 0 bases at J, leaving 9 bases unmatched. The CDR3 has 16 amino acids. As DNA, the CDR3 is TGTGCCAGTAGCCTGACCAGGGACAGGATGAACACTGAAGCTTTCTTT. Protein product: CASSLTRDRMNTEAFF.